The rows below give T cell receptor beta chains drawn from one sample of a study of neurological immune-mediated disorders. TCRdb called the 5' RACE reads again in MiXCR, with one record for every CDR3 protein. The table has about 55,000 distinct CDR3 sequences, 3.6% seen once. Sequencing was carried out using PBMCs. The source of these receptors is a man aged 25-45 years with multiple sclerosis. Each CDR3 is given with its conserved first and last residue. A D gene is named only where the DNA matches it firmly. Expanded clones get a size class; other rows say once, few or many, or leave the size out.

abundance	v_gene	d_gene	j_gene	CDR3aa	CDR3nt
many	TRBV11-3	TRBD2	TRBJ2-1	CASSLATSGSFYNEQFF	TGTGCCAGCAGCTTAGCGACTAGCGGGAGTTTCTACAATGAGCAGTTCTTC
many	TRBV12-3/TRBV12-4	TRBD2	TRBJ2-2	CASSPSGGLTGELFF	TGTGCCAGCAGTCCTAGCGGGGGGCTCACCGGGGAGCTGTTTTTT
many	TRBV9	TRBD2	TRBJ2-7	CASSPRWDLGGEQYF	TGTGCCAGCAGCCCCCGATGGGACCTCGGGGGGGAGCAGTACTTC
many	TRBV20-1	NA	TRBJ2-3	CSARDHRGGGTDTQYF	TGCAGTGCTAGAGACCACAGGGGGGGTGGCACAGATACGCAGTATTTT
many	TRBV19	NA	TRBJ2-1	CASSIALISGSYNEQFF	TGTGCCAGTAGTATAGCCCTAATTAGTGGATCCTACAATGAGCAGTTCTTC
many	TRBV5-1	TRBD2	TRBJ2-1	CASSLETSGRGEQFF	TGCGCCAGCAGCTTGGAGACTAGCGGGAGGGGTGAGCAGTTCTTC
many	TRBV2	NA	TRBJ2-2	CASSADFNTGELFF	TGTGCCAGCAGTGCGGATTTTAACACCGGGGAGCTGTTTTTT
few	TRBV20-1	NA	TRBJ1-1	CSAIDSPNTEAFF	TGCAGTGCTATTGACAGTCCGAACACTGAAGCTTTCTTT
many	TRBV9	NA	TRBJ2-3	CASSVDGGRKQYF	TGTGCCAGCAGCGTAGATGGAGGGAGGAAGCAGTATTTT
many	TRBV7-8	TRBD1	TRBJ2-5	CASSLGTGTVETQYF	TGTGCCAGCAGCTTGGGGACAGGGACAGTGGAGACCCAGTACTTC
many	TRBV6-5	TRBD1	TRBJ2-7	CASSYDRGYEQYF	TGTGCCAGCAGTTACGACAGGGGTTACGAGCAGTACTTC
many	TRBV11-2	NA	TRBJ2-3	CASSPTLGLGTDTQYF	TGTGCCAGCAGCCCTACCCTGGGGCTGGGCACAGATACGCAGTATTTT
many	TRBV19	NA	TRBJ1-1	CASTLGPGAKAFF	TGTGCCAGTACCCTTGGGCCCGGGGCGAAAGCTTTCTTT
many	TRBV7-8	TRBD2	TRBJ2-7	CASILGTSGTYEQYF	TGTGCCAGCATCCTAGGGACTAGCGGGACCTACGAGCAGTACTTC
many	TRBV7-6	NA	TRBJ1-1	CASSVGQNTEAFF	TGTGCCAGCAGCGTCGGACAGAACACTGAAGCTTTCTTT
NA	TRBV6-5	TRBD2	TRBJ2-4	CASSRAAGGQGNIQYF	TGTGCCAGCAGCCGCGCGGCGGGGGGGCAGGGAAACATTCAGTACTTC
many	TRBV12-3/TRBV12-4	NA	TRBJ1-1	CASSFKAPRTTEAFF	TGTGCCAGCAGTTTCAAGGCTCCCCGGACCACTGAAGCTTTCTTT
many	TRBV7-2	NA	TRBJ1-1	CASSVSTGITEAFF	TGTGCCAGCAGCGTCTCTACAGGGATCACTGAAGCTTTCTTT
many	TRBV20-1	TRBD2	TRBJ2-4	CSAWGGTKNIQYF	TGCAGTGCTTGGGGGGGAACCAAAAACATTCAGTACTTC
few	TRBV5-1	TRBD2	TRBJ2-7	CASSLGTSETYEQYF	TGCGCCAGCAGCTTGGGGACTAGCGAGACCTACGAGCAGTACTTC
many	TRBV20-1	TRBD2	TRBJ2-2	CSARDRLAGGGGELFF	TGCAGTGCTAGAGATCGACTAGCGGGAGGCGGCGGGGAGCTGTTTTTT
many	TRBV7-9	NA	TRBJ1-5	CASSFDLGGQPQHF	TGTGCCAGCAGCTTTGACCTAGGGGGTCAGCCCCAGCATTTT
many	TRBV12-3/TRBV12-4	TRBD1	TRBJ2-2	CASSSGQGAYFTGELFF	TGTGCCAGCAGCTCGGGACAGGGGGCGTATTTTACCGGGGAGCTGTTTTTT
many	TRBV15	NA	TRBJ2-1	CATSRDRDNEQFF	TGTGCCACCAGCAGAGATCGGGACAATGAGCAGTTCTTC
many	TRBV4-1	TRBD2	TRBJ2-4	CASSQGGGGGAPGNIQYF	TGCGCCAGCAGCCAAGGAGGGGGCGGGGGGGCCCCCGGAAACATTCAGTACTTC
many	TRBV6-5	NA	TRBJ2-7	CASARQNHYEQYF	TGTGCCAGCGCCCGGCAGAATCACTACGAGCAGTACTTC
many	TRBV7-3	NA	TRBJ1-1	CASSRDRMNTEAFF	TGTGCCAGCAGCCGGGACCGGATGAACACTGAAGCTTTCTTT
many	TRBV10-1	NA	TRBJ2-7	CASSERPGPYEQYF	TGCGCCAGCAGTGAGAGGCCAGGGCCCTACGAGCAGTACTTC
many	TRBV4-2	NA	TRBJ1-1	CASSPDGGSAITEAFF	TGTGCCAGCAGCCCTGATGGGGGGTCGGCCATCACTGAAGCTTTCTTT
many	TRBV27	NA	TRBJ2-1	CASSLRGGKSDEQFF	TGTGCCAGCAGTTTAAGGGGGGGCAAATCGGATGAGCAGTTCTTC
NA	TRBV20-1	TRBD1	TRBJ1-1	CSARDWRDRMNTEAFF	TGCAGTGCTAGAGATTGGAGGGACAGAATGAACACTGAAGCTTTCTTT
many	TRBV6-2/TRBV6-3	NA	TRBJ1-1	CASSSGVTEAFF	TGTGCCAGCAGTTCAGGGGTCACTGAAGCTTTCTTT
many	TRBV12-3/TRBV12-4	NA	TRBJ1-2	CASRRDFPYGYTF	TGTGCCAGCAGGAGGGACTTCCCCTATGGCTACACCTTC
many	TRBV6-5	NA	TRBJ1-1	CASSYSSLRQDNTEAFF	TGTGCCAGCAGTTACTCGAGCCTTCGGCAGGATAACACTGAAGCTTTCTTT
many	TRBV20-1	NA	TRBJ1-2	CSARRSGDDYGYTF	TGCAGTGCTAGACGCAGCGGGGACGACTATGGCTACACCTTC
many	TRBV20-1	NA	TRBJ1-2	CSATLDRPYGYTF	TGCAGTGCTACTCTAGACAGGCCCTATGGCTACACCTTC